The 18 T cell receptor beta chains below come from one sample, sequenced in a study of control samples from healthy donors and cancer patients. Clones were sequenced by immunoSEQ multiplex PCR, and TCRdb holds only the in-frame ones, with some missing. The sample records about 250,000 clones, over 75% being singletons. Sequencing used PBMCs. All receptors come from an older woman with lung cancer.

This clone came up once. The rearrangement links TRBV20-1 to TRBJ2-5, with D hard to call. The V gene's germline CDR1 is DFQATT and CDR2 SNEGSKA (reference sequence). V was cut by 3 bases and J by 5 bases, with 13 bases left in between. This CDR3 has 13 residues. CDR3 sequence: CSASVRVGETQYF. Here the CDR3 DNA reads TGCAGTGCTAGTGTCCGGGTAGGGGAGACCCAGTACTTC.

The V gene is TRBV5-5, the J gene TRBJ2-6, with TRBD2 as a possible D gene (6 bases). The CDR3 consists of 15 residues. From germline, CDR1 is SGHKS and CDR2 YYEKEE (reference sequence). V was clipped by 4 bases and J by 1 base, with 9 bases between them. For the CDR3, the DNA is TGTGCCAGCAGCAAGGGGACTTCTGGGGCCAACGTCCTGACTTTC. It specifies CASSKGTSGANVLTF.

The chain couples TRBV28 to TRBJ2-3, with 8 positions matching TRBD2. V dropped 6 bases and J dropped 3; count of bases not matched to a gene: 5. Germline V gene sequence: CDR1 MDHEN, CDR2 SYDVKM. This CDR3 spans 14 amino acids. This CDR3 is CASSGGGLTDTQYF. The CDR3 DNA sequence: TGTGCCAGCAGCGGGGGGGGGTTGACAGATACGCAGTATTTT.

The V gene is TRBV16, the J gene TRBJ1-3; 8 bases line up with TRBD1. With 0 bases clipped from V and 4 bases from J, the junction kept 5 bases outside the gene matches. Germline V gene sequence: CDR1 KGHSY, CDR2 FQNENV. The CDR3 totals 16 residues. DNA of the CDR3: TGTGCCAGCAGCCAATCGGGGACAGGCCGCGGAAACACCATATATTTT. This translates into CASSQSGTGRGNTIYF. Filled out from reference TRBV16 and TRBJ1-3, the complete variable domain reads GEEVAQTPKHLVRGEGQKAKLYCAPIKGHSYVFWYQQVLKNEFKFLISFQNENVFDETGMPKERFSAKCLPNSPCSLEIQATKLEDSAVYFCASSQSGTGRGNTIYFGEGSWLTVV.

This chain links TRBV2 with TRBJ1-1; 11 positions agree with TRBD1. CDR1 is SNHLY and CDR2 is FYNNEI in the germline V gene. Trimming took 6 bases from V and 8 from J; bases not matched to a gene: 8. The CDR3 has 14 residues. CDR3 DNA sequence: TGTGCCAGCAGATCGGGACAGGGGGGAGAAGAAGCTTTCTTT. It translates to CASRSGQGGEEAFF.

The chain links TRBV24-1 to TRBJ2-5; D might be TRBD2 (5 bases). CDR3 size: 14 residues. The germline V gene encodes CDR1 KGHDR and CDR2 SFDVKD. Trimming pared 1 base from V and 7 bases from J, leaving 12 bases between. CDR3 in amino acids: CATSDFRVAGTQYF. CDR3 DNA: TGTGCCACCAGTGATTTTAGGGTTGCGGGGACCCAGTACTTC.

This chain joins TRBV6-1 and TRBJ1-5; 9 positions agree with TRBD1. The germline V gene has CDR1 MNHNS and CDR2 SASEGT. The CDR3 runs to 18 residues. V lost 4 bases, J lost 0 bases, and 10 bases stayed unmatched. This CDR3 reads CASSGPGQGVRSNQPQHF. The DNA for the CDR3 is TGTGCCAGCAGTGGGCCGGGACAGGGAGTGCGTAGCAATCAGCCCCAGCATTTT.

The chain couples TRBV12-3 or TRBV12-4 to TRBJ2-7; D is uncertain. V was cut by 5 bases and J by 6 bases, with 8 bases left in between. The CDR3 runs 11 residues. The CDR3 here is CASSLFGEQYF. Written as DNA, the CDR3 is TGTGCCAGCAGTCTCTTTGGCGAGCAGTACTTC.

This clone was detected only once. The rearrangement joins TRBV7-9 to TRBJ2-3; D may match TRBD1 or TRBD2 (5 bases each). Trimming removed 4 bases at V and 3 bases at J, with 14 bases between. The length of the CDR3 is 15 residues. Germline CDR1 reads SEHNR; CDR2 reads FQNEAQ (reference sequence). This CDR3 is CASSSSGRVTDTQYF. In DNA, the CDR3 is TGTGCCAGCAGCTCGTCAGGGAGAGTAACAGATACGCAGTATTTT.

V is TRBV2 and J is TRBJ1-2; D is ambiguous. The CDR3 totals 12 residues. Germline loops: CDR1 SNHLY, CDR2 FYNNEI. Trimming shortened V by 6 bases and J by 8 bases, and 13 bases separated the two germline ends. The CDR3 sequence: CASSPSAGGYTF. As DNA, the CDR3 is TGTGCCAGCAGCCCCTCGGCGGGGGGCTACACCTTC.

V gene TRBV29-1 combines with J gene TRBJ2-7; D may be TRBD1 (7 bases). CDR1 and CDR2 from the germline V gene are SQVTM and ANQGSEA. Trimming stripped 4 bases from V and 5 bases from J, with 15 bases between. The CDR3 loop spans 13 amino acids. The CDR3 loop is CSVGWQGGDEQYF. In nucleotides, the CDR3 is TGCAGCGTTGGCTGGCAGGGGGGCGACGAGCAGTACTTC.

This chain uses TRBV28 with TRBJ1-5; D remains unclear. The CDR3 runs to 15 residues. With 6 bases removed from V and 2 bases from J, the gap between germline ends came to 14 bases. Germline lookup yields CDR1 MDHEN and CDR2 SYDVKM. The CDR3 DNA reads as TGTGCCAGCAGAGTCCGGAACGCCCGCAATCAGCCCCAGCATTTT. This gives the protein CASRVRNARNQPQHF. Together with reference TRBV28 and TRBJ1-5, the CDR3 gives the full variable domain: DVKVTQSSRYLVKRTGEKVFLECVQDMDHENMFWYRQDPGLGLRLIYFSYDVKMKEKGDIPEGYSVSREKKERFSLILESASTNQTSMYLCASRVRNARNQPQHFGDGTRLSIL.

J is TRBJ1-2 and V is TRBV5-4; possibly TRBD1 for D (6 bases). CDR3 length equals 16 residues. V was shortened by 3 bases and J by 1 base, with 16 bases between the two germline ends. Germline CDR1 is SGHNT and CDR2 is YYREEE (reference sequence). Here the CDR3 DNA reads TGTGCCAGCAGCTCGTTAACGGACAGTAGTAACTATGGCTACACCTTC. It translates to CASSSLTDSSNYGYTF.

V and J are TRBV12-3 or TRBV12-4 and TRBJ1-2, with 10 bases matching TRBD1. This CDR3 is 13 amino acids long. V trimming: 7 bases; J trimming: 8 bases; junction bases outside the gene matches: 7. The CDR3 protein is CASTLGQGKGYTF. CDR3 nucleotide sequence: TGTGCCAGCACTCTGGGACAGGGGAAGGGCTACACCTTC.

The V and J genes are TRBV28 and TRBJ2-5, with 9 nucleotides matching TRBD2. J lost 3 bases, V lost 2 bases, and 16 bases had no gene match. The CDR3 sequence is 19 residues long. CDR1 and CDR2 from the germline V gene are MDHEN and SYDVKM. For the CDR3, the DNA is TGTGCCAGCAGTTTAAGGAATCTAGCGGCTAGCGGGATGGAAGAGACCCAGTACTTC. It yields the protein CASSLRNLAASGMEETQYF.

The chain couples TRBV5-1 to TRBJ2-5, with 8 positions matching TRBD1. Germline V gene lookup returns CDR1 SGHRS and CDR2 YFSETQ. Trimming at V came to 2 bases and at J to 4 bases, leaving 10 bases not matched to a gene. The CDR3 consists of 16 residues. The CDR3 protein is CASSFQGQGARETQYF. DNA for the CDR3: TGCGCCAGCAGCTTCCAGGGCCAGGGGGCTAGAGAGACCCAGTACTTC.

For the CDR3, the DNA is TGTGCCACCAGGTTAGCGGGGGGGCCCTACGAGCAGTACTTC. This gives the protein CATRLAGGPYEQYF. V is TRBV15 and J is TRBJ2-7; 11 bases are shared with TRBD2. The CDR3 has 14 amino acids. Per germline, CDR1 LNHNV and CDR2 YYDKDF (reference sequence). The V segment lost 6 bases and the J segment 2 bases; nucleotides outside the gene matches: 3.

V and J are TRBV28 and TRBJ2-7; 8 bases match TRBD2. The CDR3 loop spans 16 amino acids. The V gene's germline CDR1 is MDHEN and CDR2 SYDVKM. V gave up 7 bases and J gave up 4 bases; unmatched junction bases: 15. CDR3 in amino acids: CASTPFSSGSIYEQYF. For the CDR3, the DNA is TGTGCCAGCACCCCTTTCTCCAGCGGGAGTATATACGAGCAGTACTTC.